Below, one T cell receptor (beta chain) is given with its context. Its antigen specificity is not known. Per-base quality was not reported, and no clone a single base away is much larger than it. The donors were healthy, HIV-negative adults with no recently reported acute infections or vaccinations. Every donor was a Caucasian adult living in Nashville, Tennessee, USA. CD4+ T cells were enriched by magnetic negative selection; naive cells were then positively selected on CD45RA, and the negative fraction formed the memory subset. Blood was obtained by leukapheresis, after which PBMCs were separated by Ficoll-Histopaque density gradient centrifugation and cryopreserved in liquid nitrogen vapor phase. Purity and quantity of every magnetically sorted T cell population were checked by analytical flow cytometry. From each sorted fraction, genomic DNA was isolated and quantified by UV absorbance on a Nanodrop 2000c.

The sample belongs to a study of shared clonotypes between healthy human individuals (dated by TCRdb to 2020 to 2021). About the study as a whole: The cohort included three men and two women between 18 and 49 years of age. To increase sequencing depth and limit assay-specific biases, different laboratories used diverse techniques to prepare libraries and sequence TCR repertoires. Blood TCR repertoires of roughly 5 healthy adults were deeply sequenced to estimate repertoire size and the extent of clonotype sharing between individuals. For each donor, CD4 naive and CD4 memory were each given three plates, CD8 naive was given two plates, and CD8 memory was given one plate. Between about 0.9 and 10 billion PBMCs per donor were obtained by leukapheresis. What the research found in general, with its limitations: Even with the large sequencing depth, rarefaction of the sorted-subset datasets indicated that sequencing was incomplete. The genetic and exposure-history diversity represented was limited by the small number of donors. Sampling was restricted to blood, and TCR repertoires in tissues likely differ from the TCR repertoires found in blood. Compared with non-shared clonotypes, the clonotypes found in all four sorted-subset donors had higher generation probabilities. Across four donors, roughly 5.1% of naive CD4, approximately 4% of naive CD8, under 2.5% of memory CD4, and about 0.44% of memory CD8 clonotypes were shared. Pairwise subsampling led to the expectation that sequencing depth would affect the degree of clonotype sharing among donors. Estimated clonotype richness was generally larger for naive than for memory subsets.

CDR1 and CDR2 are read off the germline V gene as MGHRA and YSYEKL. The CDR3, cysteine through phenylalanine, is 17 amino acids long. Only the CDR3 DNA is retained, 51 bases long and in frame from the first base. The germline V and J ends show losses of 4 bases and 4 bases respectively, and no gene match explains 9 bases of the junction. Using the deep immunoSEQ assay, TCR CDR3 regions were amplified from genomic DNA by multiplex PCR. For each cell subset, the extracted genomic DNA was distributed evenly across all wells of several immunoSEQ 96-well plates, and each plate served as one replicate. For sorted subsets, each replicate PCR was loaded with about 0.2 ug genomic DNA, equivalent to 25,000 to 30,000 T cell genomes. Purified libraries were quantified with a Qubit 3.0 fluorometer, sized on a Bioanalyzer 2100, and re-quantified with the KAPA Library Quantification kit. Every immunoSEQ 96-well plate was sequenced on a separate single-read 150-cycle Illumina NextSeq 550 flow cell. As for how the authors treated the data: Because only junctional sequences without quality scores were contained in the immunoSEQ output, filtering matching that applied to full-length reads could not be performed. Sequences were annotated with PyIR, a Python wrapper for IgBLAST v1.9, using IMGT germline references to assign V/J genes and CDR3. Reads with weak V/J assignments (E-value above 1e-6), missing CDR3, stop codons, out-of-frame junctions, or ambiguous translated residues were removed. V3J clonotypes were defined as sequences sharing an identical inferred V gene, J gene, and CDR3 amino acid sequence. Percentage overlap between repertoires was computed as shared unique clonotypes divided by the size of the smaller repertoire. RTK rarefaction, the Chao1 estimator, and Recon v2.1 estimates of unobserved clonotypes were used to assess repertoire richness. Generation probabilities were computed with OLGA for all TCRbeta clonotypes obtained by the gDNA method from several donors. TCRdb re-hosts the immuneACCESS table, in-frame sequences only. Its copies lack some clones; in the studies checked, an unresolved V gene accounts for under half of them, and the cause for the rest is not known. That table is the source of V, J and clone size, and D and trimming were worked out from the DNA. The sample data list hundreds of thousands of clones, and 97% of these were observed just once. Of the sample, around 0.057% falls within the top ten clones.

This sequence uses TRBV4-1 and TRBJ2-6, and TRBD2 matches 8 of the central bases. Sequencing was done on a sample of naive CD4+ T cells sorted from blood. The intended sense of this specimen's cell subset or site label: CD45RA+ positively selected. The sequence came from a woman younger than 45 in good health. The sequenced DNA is TGCGCCAGCAGCCCCCACGGGGGGGGGCAAGGGGCCAACGTCCTGACTTTC. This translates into CASSPHGGGQGANVLTF.